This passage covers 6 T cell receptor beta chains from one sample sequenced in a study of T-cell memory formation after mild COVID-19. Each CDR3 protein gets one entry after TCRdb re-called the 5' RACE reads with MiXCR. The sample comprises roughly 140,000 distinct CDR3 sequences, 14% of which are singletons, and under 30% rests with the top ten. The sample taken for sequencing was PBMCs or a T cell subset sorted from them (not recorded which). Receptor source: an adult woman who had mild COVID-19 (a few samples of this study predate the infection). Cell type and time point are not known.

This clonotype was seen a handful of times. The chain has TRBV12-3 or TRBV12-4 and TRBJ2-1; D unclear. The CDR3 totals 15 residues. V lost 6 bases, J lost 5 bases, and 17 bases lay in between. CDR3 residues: CASSPDRWVDNEQFF. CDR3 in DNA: TGTGCCAGCAGCCCAGACCGATGGGTAGACAATGAGCAGTTCTTC.

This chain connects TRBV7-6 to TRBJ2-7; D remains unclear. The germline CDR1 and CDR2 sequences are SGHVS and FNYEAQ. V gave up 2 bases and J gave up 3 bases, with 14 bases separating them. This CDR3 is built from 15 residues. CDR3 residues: CASSLQVEDGYEQYF. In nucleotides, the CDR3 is TGTGCCAGCAGCTTACAGGTTGAGGACGGCTACGAGCAGTACTTC. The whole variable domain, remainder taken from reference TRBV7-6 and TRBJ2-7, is GAGVSQSPRYKVTKRGQDVALRCDPISGHVSLYWYRQALGQGPEFLTYFNYEAQQDKSGLPNDRFSAERPEGSISTLTIQRTEQRDSAMYRCASSLQVEDGYEQYFGPGTRLTVT.

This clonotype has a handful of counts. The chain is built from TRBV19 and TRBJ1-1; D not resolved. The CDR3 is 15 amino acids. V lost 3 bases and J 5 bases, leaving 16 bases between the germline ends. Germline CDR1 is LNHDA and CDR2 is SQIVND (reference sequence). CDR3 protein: CASSISGSGGTEAFF. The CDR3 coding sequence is TGTGCCAGTAGTATTTCAGGATCGGGTGGTACTGAAGCTTTCTTT.

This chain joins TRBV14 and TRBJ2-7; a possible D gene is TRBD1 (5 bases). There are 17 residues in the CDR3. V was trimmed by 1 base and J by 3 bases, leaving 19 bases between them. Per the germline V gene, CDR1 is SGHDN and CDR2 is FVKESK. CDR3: CASSQVNRAGNFYEQYF. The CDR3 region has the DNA TGTGCCAGCAGCCAAGTTAATCGCGCAGGGAACTTCTACGAGCAGTACTTC. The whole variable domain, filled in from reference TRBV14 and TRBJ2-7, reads EAGVTQFPSHSVIEKGQTVTLRCDPISGHDNLYWYRRVMGKEIKFLLHFVKESKQDESGMPNNRFLAERTGGTYSTLKVQPAELEDSGVYFCASSQVNRAGNFYEQYFGPGTRLTVT.

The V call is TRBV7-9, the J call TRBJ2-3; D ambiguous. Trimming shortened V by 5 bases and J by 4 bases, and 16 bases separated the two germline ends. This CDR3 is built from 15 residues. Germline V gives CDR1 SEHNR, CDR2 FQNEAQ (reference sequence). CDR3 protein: CASSGVPAAADTQYF. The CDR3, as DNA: TGTGCCAGCAGCGGGGTGCCCGCCGCGGCAGATACGCAGTATTTT.

CDR3 sequence (DNA): TGCAGTGCTAGAGATTTCCAGGGAACCTACGAGCAGTACTTC. Translated, it gives CSARDFQGTYEQYF. This sequence joins TRBV20-1 and TRBJ2-7; tentative D call: TRBD1 (5 bases). Germline loops: CDR1 DFQATT, CDR2 SNEGSKA (reference sequence). CDR3 length equals 14 residues. V lost 0 bases and J 2 bases, leaving 11 bases between the germline ends.